The sequence of this T cell receptor beta chain was determined in a study of a mutant IDH1 vaccine in newly diagnosed glioma. Study overall: Initiation of the vaccine course occurred 4-6 weeks after radiotherapy alone, or alongside temozolomide cycles.

Method: immunoSEQ multiplex PCR; TCRdb's copy keeps in-frame clones and lacks some. The data show some 51,000 clones, around four fifths seen once. General study points: Evidence of vaccine-induced immune responses was documented in 80% to 95% of patients. It seemed that pseudoprogression was not linked to changes in the top peripheral T cell clonotypes.

The sample's time point: week 5, during vaccination. A single vaccine dose contained 300 ug of mutant IDH1 20-mer peptide, and topical imiquimod was used with it. This clone has just a few counts. Antigen unknown. The receptor was derived from a middle-aged woman with glioma. The material was PBMCs, obtained from a glioma patient whose treatment included an IDH1 peptide vaccine.

The CDR3 region has the DNA TGTGCCAGCAGCCCAGCTGGGGGAACCGGGGCCAACGTCCTGACTTTC. It is translated as CASSPAGGTGANVLTF. V gene TRBV7-9 combines with J gene TRBJ2-6; either TRBD1 or TRBD2 may fit D (5 bases each). The CDR3 runs 16 residues. V dropped 5 bases and J dropped 4 bases, with 15 bases sitting between them. Germline V gene lookup returns CDR1 SEHNR and CDR2 FQNEAQ (reference sequence). Combining the CDR3 with reference TRBV7-9 and TRBJ2-6 gives the whole variable domain DTGVSQNPRHKITKRGQNVTFRCDPISEHNRLYWYRQTLGQGPEFLTYFQNEAQLEKSRLLSDRFSAERPKGSFSTLEIQRTEQGDSAMYLCASSPAGGTGANVLTFGAGSRLTVL.